The 29 T cell receptor beta chains given below trace back to one sample, sequenced in a study of regulatory T cells in long-lasting Graves disease. CDR3 regions were amplified by Arm-PCR using iRepertoire HTBI primers to build TCR beta libraries. One entry per CDR3 protein results from TCRdb running MiXCR on the multiplex PCR reads. The repertoire includes about 240,000 distinct CDR3 sequences, around 20% of them detected once, and approximately 13% sits in the top ten. Time point defined: newly diagnosed GD, antithyroid drugs for less than 3 months. TCR sequences were obtained from RNA taken from PBMCs. The material was peripheral blood mononuclear cells (PBMCs), obtained at new diagnosis, from a patient treated with antithyroid drugs. The source is a female donor with Graves disease.

This clonotype was seen ten or more times. The gene calls are TRBV20-1 and TRBJ2-1; D remains ambiguous. There are 12 residues in the CDR3. Trimming shortened V by 0 bases and J by 13 bases, and 13 bases separated the two germline ends. Germline assignment: CDR1 DFQATT and CDR2 SNEGSKA (reference sequence). The CDR3 bases are TGCAGTGCTAGAGATCTTTCCCTCGGCCAGTTCTTC. It translates to CSARDLSLGQFF.

This clonotype was counted at least ten times. V and J are TRBV29-1 and TRBJ1-4; D perhaps matches TRBD1 (5 bases). The CDR3 spans 12 residues. The V gene lost 4 bases and the J gene lost 4 bases, with 7 bases spanning the gap. Germline loops: CDR1 SQVTM, CDR2 ANQGSEA. Here the CDR3 reads CSVGQLNEKLFF. CDR3 nucleotide sequence: TGCAGCGTTGGACAGCTTAATGAAAAACTGTTTTTT.

This clonotype was counted many times. The gene calls are TRBV7-8 and TRBJ1-2, with D perhaps matching TRBD1 (6 bases). CDR3 size: 14 residues. Germline-derived CDR1 and CDR2 are SGHVS and FQNEAQ. The V gene lost 1 base and the J gene lost 8 bases, with 14 bases spanning the gap. CDR3 sequence reads: CASSLDRTGFGYTF. For the CDR3, the DNA is TGTGCCAGCAGCTTAGATCGCACAGGGTTCGGCTACACCTTC. Using reference TRBV7-8 and TRBJ1-2 for the parts outside the CDR3, the full variable domain is GAGVSQSPRYKVAKRGQDVALRCDPISGHVSLFWYQQALGQGPEFLTYFQNEAQLDKSGLPSDRFFAERPEGSVSTLKIQRTQQEDSAVYLCASSLDRTGFGYTFGSGTRLTVV.

This chain joins TRBV2 and TRBJ2-7; D might be TRBD1 (7 bases). The germline V and J ends were trimmed by 0 bases and 5 bases, with 20 bases remaining between them. The CDR3 totals 17 residues. Germline CDR1 reads SNHLY; CDR2 reads FYNNEI. The CDR3, as DNA: TGTGCCAGCAGTGAAGCGGAGGGACAGTCCTGGGGGAACGAGCAGTACTTC. Its translation is CASSEAEGQSWGNEQYF. Supplemented by reference TRBV2 and TRBJ2-7, the full variable domain reads EPEVTQTPSHQVTQMGQEVILRCVPISNHLYFYWYRQILGQKVEFLVSFYNNEISEKSEIFDDQFSVERPDGSNFTLKIRSTKLEDSAMYFCASSEAEGQSWGNEQYFGPGTRLTVT.

The sample holds many counts of this clonotype. V gene TRBV4-2 combines with J gene TRBJ2-7; 12 bases match TRBD1. The germline gives CDR1 LGHNA, CDR2 YNFKEQ. The CDR3 is 15 amino acids. The V segment lost 4 bases and the J segment 6 bases; nucleotides outside the gene matches: 7. The CDR3 nucleotides are TGTGCCAGCAGCCGATCCGGGACAGGGGGCGGCGAGCAGTACTTC. Amino acids: CASSRSGTGGGEQYF.

This clonotype was counted ten times or more. The V call is TRBV7-2, the J call TRBJ2-1; 8 nucleotides align to TRBD1. Germline trimming cut 2 bases from V and 2 bases from J; bases unmatched to any gene: 5. The CDR3 spans 16 residues. Germline CDR1 is SGHTA and CDR2 is FQGNSA. This CDR3 is CASSLSLDRAYNEQFF. The CDR3 DNA follows: TGTGCCAGCAGCTTATCCCTGGACAGGGCCTACAATGAGCAGTTCTTC.

This clonotype has a count of ten or more. CDR3: CSARPTGGRDTQYF. The CDR3 DNA reads as TGCAGTGCTAGACCGACAGGGGGCAGAGATACGCAGTATTTT. The V and J genes are TRBV20-1 and TRBJ2-3; 10 bases are shared with TRBD1. CDR1 is DFQATT and CDR2 is SNEGSKA in the germline V gene (reference sequence). The J segment lost 5 bases and the V segment lost 2 bases, leaving 4 bases of the junction unmatched. There are 14 residues in the CDR3.

This clonotype has at least ten counts. The V gene is TRBV18, the J gene TRBJ1-2; weak D call: TRBD1 (5 bases). With 4 bases removed from V and 6 bases from J, the gap between germline ends came to 12 bases. The CDR3 totals 13 residues. Germline lookup yields CDR1 KGHSH and CDR2 LQKENI. The CDR3 bases are TGTGCCAGCTCACAGCAGGGCTGGGATGGCTACACCTTC. This codes for CASSQQGWDGYTF.

This clonotype was recorded at least ten times. The chain has TRBV20-1 and TRBJ1-5; tentatively, D is TRBD1 (5 bases). The CDR3 spans 12 residues. In germline, CDR1 is DFQATT, CDR2 SNEGSKA (reference sequence). V was trimmed by 3 bases and J by 8 bases, leaving 11 bases between them. CDR3 region: CSASSGSKPQHF. The CDR3 nucleotides are TGCAGTGCTAGTTCAGGGTCCAAGCCCCAGCATTTT.

The table lists this clonotype with many counts. The CDR3: CASSQVGTPSYTF. The DNA for the CDR3 is TGTGCCAGCAGCCAAGTGGGGACCCCATCCTACACCTTC. The V and J genes are TRBV14 and TRBJ1-2; D is possibly TRBD1 (5 bases). The germline V gene encodes CDR1 SGHDN and CDR2 FVKESK. V was clipped by 1 base and J by 10 bases, with 13 bases between them. The CDR3 covers 13 residues.

As concerns this clonotype: Only one base separates this from a far larger clonotype, so it likely reflects a read error. CDR3 nucleotide sequence: TGTGCCAGCAGCTCCGGGACTAGCCAAACTGGGGATACGCAGTATTTT. Its translation is CASSSGTSQTGDTQYF. The rearrangement uses TRBV2 and TRBJ2-3; 9 positions agree with TRBD2. This CDR3 is built from 16 residues. The V segment lost 6 bases and the J segment 6 bases; nucleotides outside the gene matches: 13. Germline V gene lookup returns CDR1 SNHLY and CDR2 FYNNEI.

This clonotype came up a few times. This chain's CDR3 is CSARDRSRGEAFF. CDR3 nucleotide sequence: TGCAGTGCTAGAGATAGGAGCAGGGGAGAAGCTTTCTTT. The rearrangement links TRBV20-1 to TRBJ1-1; perhaps TRBD1 as D (6 bases). Germline values: CDR1 DFQATT, CDR2 SNEGSKA (reference sequence). The ends were cut back, 0 bases at V and 8 bases at J, with 13 bases in the middle. The CDR3 totals 13 residues.

A word on this clonotype: A far larger clone is one base from this, pointing to a likely read error. The chain combines TRBV7-3 with TRBJ2-3, with D possibly being TRBD1 (8 bases). Trimming cost V 5 bases and J 8 bases, with 20 bases left between them. The germline gives CDR1 SGHTA, CDR2 FQGTGA. This CDR3 comprises 15 residues. The CDR3 coding sequence is TGTGCCAGCAGCCAGCGAGGACAGGGAGGGGGTACGCAGTATTTT. Protein sequence: CASSQRGQGGGTQYF.

Remarks on this clonotype: Here the CDR3 omits its conserved ending phenylalanine or tryptophan, so a read error is the likely source. The DNA is omitted, as the CDR3 cannot be located on it reliably, and the CDR3 follows TCRdb's listing. The gene calls are TRBV7-9 and TRBJ2-7; the DNA was not used to check the table's D call, TRBD2. The CDR3 numbers 14 amino acids, ends counted. Germline CDR1 and CDR2: SEHNR and FQNEAQ (reference sequence). CDR3 loop: CASSLSGRVSEQHL.

This clonotype has a count of ten or more. V and J are TRBV5-5 and TRBJ2-2; D gene unclear. The CDR3 is 14 residues long. Per the germline V gene, CDR1 is SGHKS and CDR2 is YYEKEE (reference sequence). V shed 0 bases and J shed 7 bases, with 10 bases lying between them. The CDR3 loop reads CASSLVQPGGELFF. CDR3 coding DNA: TGTGCCAGCAGCTTGGTTCAGCCGGGCGGGGAGCTGTTTTTT.

Many counts were recorded for this clonotype. The chain joins TRBV11-3 to TRBJ1-1; D uncertain. This CDR3 contains 13 residues. The V and J ends lost 5 bases and 1 base respectively, with 8 bases between them. From germline, CDR1 is SGHNT and CDR2 YENEEA. CDR3 DNA: TGTGCCAGCAGCGGAGGACGGAACACTGAAGCTTTCTTT. It is translated as CASSGGRNTEAFF.

This clonotype was recorded at least ten times. The DNA of the CDR3 is TGCGCCAGCAGGGTATCATTGGGGCTTACAGATACGCAGTATTTT. Its protein is CASRVSLGLTDTQYF. V is TRBV5-1 and J is TRBJ2-3; perhaps TRBD1 as D (5 bases). V gave up 5 bases and J gave up 3 bases, with 16 bases separating them. The CDR3 is 15 amino acids. The germline V gene has CDR1 SGHRS and CDR2 YFSETQ.

This clonotype appeared many times. This sequence joins TRBV7-2 and TRBJ2-5; no reliable D call. Germline CDR1 is SGHTA and CDR2 is FQGNSA. This CDR3 has 14 residues. The ends were cut back, 3 bases at V and 5 bases at J, with 13 bases in the middle. CDR3 in amino acids: CASSFSRVVETQYF. The CDR3 nucleotides are TGTGCCAGCAGCTTTTCAAGGGTCGTCGAGACCCAGTACTTC.

This clonotype was counted only a few times. This may come from a read error, since a much larger clone is one base off. This chain links TRBV6-4 with TRBJ1-1, with D uncertain. The V gene lost 7 bases and the J gene lost 0 bases, with 18 bases spanning the gap. There are 16 residues in the CDR3. CDR1 and CDR2 from the germline V gene are MRHNA and SNTAGT. CDR3 in DNA: TGTGCCAGCAACCGGGCAGAGCCTATAATGAACACTGAAGCTTTCTTT. It specifies CASNRAEPIMNTEAFF.

Here the CDR3 DNA reads TGTGCCAGTACGTTCGCGGGAGGGACAGATACGCAGTATTTT. This translates into CASTFAGGTDTQYF. The V gene is TRBV19, the J gene TRBJ2-3; 9 bases fit TRBD2. Germline V gene data show CDR1 as LNHDA and CDR2 as SQIVND (reference sequence). V shed 7 bases and J 3 bases; nucleotides not matched to a gene: 5. This CDR3 has 14 residues.

This clonotype was seen ten or more times. The chain joins TRBV2 to TRBJ1-2, with a tentative D call TRBD1 (6 bases). V was trimmed by 2 bases and J by 4 bases, leaving 14 bases between them. Germline-derived CDR1 and CDR2 are SNHLY and FYNNEI. The CDR3 has 15 amino acids. The CDR3 bases are TGTGCCAGCAGTGAAAGAGACAGGCCCCCCTATGGCTACACCTTC. Translating gives CASSERDRPPYGYTF. Full variable domain (outside the CDR3, taken from reference TRBV2 and TRBJ1-2): EPEVTQTPSHQVTQMGQEVILRCVPISNHLYFYWYRQILGQKVEFLVSFYNNEISEKSEIFDDQFSVERPDGSNFTLKIRSTKLEDSAMYFCASSERDRPPYGYTFGSGTRLTVV.

This clonotype was detected many times. This sequence joins TRBV3-1 and TRBJ2-3; no clear D gene. V was shortened by 0 bases and J by 9 bases, with 7 bases between the two germline ends. This CDR3 has 12 residues. Per germline, CDR1 LGHDT and CDR2 YNNKEL (reference sequence). The CDR3 here is CASSQDRLTQYF. CDR3 nucleotide sequence: TGTGCCAGCAGCCAAGATCGACTGACGCAGTATTTT.

This clonotype has ten or more counts. The V gene is TRBV5-1, the J gene TRBJ2-7; D perhaps matches TRBD1 (7 bases). Per the germline V gene, CDR1 is SGHRS and CDR2 is YFSETQ. The V end was cut by 4 bases, the J end by 0 bases, with 14 bases between. This CDR3 region has 15 residues. The CDR3 nucleotides are TGCGCCAGCAGCGCGGGGACAGACCCCTCCTACGAGCAGTACTTC. It codes for CASSAGTDPSYEQYF.

With respect to this clonotype: The likely explanation is a read error, given a far larger clone one base away. V is TRBV6-9 and J is TRBJ1-2; D might be TRBD1 (5 bases). CDR1 is MNHGY and CDR2 is SVAAGI in the germline V gene. The CDR3 is 14 amino acids. The CDR3 bases are TGTGCCAGCAGTTACGACGGGACGAGTTATGGCTACATCTTC. Residues: CASSYDGTSYGYIF.

Remarks on this clonotype: This likely came from a read error, as a far larger clone is one base away. The chain links TRBV20-1 to TRBJ2-4; 14 nucleotides align to TRBD2. The DNA end is more similar to TRBJ2-7, so the J call may be wrong. The CDR3 is 20 residues long. CDR1 DFQATT and CDR2 SNEGSKA come from the germline V gene (reference sequence). The CDR3 DNA is TGCAGTGCTAGAGATCCCGGGACTAGCGGGAGCTCCCCGGTGTGGGACGAGCAGTACTTC. Its protein product is CSARDPGTSGSSPVWDEQYF.

This clonotype was counted ten times or more. The chain employs TRBV11-2 and TRBJ1-5; possibly TRBD1 for D (5 bases). V lost 1 base and J 7 bases, leaving 11 bases between the germline ends. Germline V gene lookup returns CDR1 SGHAT and CDR2 FQNNGV. The CDR3 sequence is 14 residues long. CDR3 sequence (DNA): TGTGCCAGCAGCTTAGGGGAGGGACTGCAGCCCCAGCATTTT. This codes for CASSLGEGLQPQHF.

The rearrangement links TRBV7-2 to TRBJ2-7; 9 bases fit TRBD1. This CDR3 comprises 14 residues. V was clipped by 3 bases and J by 3 bases; unmatched bases: 3. The V gene's germline CDR1 is SGHTA and CDR2 FQGNSA. Here the CDR3 DNA reads TGTGCCAGCAGCTTTGACAGGGGGTTCTACGAGCAGTACTTC. This sequence encodes CASSFDRGFYEQYF.

The rearrangement joins TRBV28 to TRBJ1-4, with D possibly TRBD1 on 6 matching bases. This CDR3 has 14 residues. From germline, CDR1 is MDHEN and CDR2 SYDVKM. The ends were cut back, 4 bases at V and 5 bases at J, with 11 bases in the middle. The CDR3, as DNA: TGTGCCAGCAGTTCAGGACAGAAAAATGAAAAACTGTTTTTT. Translated: CASSSGQKNEKLFF.

This clonotype occurred many times. The genes are TRBV18 and TRBJ2-1, with D possibly matching TRBD1 (5 bases). From germline, CDR1 is KGHSH and CDR2 LQKENI. There are 13 residues in the CDR3. Trimming cost V 1 base and J 9 bases, with 10 bases left between them. The CDR3 DNA reads as TGTGCCAGCTCACCACTCAGGGCGACTGAGCAGTTCTTC. Residues: CASSPLRATEQFF.